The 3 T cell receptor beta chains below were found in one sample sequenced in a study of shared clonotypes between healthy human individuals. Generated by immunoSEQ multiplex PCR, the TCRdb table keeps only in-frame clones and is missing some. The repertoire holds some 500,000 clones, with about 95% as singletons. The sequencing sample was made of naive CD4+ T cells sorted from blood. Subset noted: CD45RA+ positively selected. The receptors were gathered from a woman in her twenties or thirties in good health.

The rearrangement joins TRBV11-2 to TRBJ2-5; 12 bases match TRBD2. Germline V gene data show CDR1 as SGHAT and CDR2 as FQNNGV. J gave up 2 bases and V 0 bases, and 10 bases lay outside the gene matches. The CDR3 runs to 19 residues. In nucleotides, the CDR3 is TGTGCCAGCAGCTTAGATTCGACTAGCGGGGGTTACCATCAAGAGACCCAGTACTTC. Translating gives CASSLDSTSGGYHQETQYF.

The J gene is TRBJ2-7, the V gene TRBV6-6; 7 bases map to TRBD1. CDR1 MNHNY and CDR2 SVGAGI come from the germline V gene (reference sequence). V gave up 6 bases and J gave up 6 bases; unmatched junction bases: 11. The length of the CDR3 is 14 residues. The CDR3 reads CASRAGTAALEQYF. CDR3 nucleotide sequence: TGTGCCAGCAGGGCCGGGACAGCGGCCCTCGAGCAGTACTTC.

In DNA form, the CDR3 reads TGTGCCAGCAGCTTAGGTATCCTGGGCGGTGCTAGCACAGATACGCAGTATTTT. Amino acid sequence: CASSLGILGGASTDTQYF. The chain carries TRBV11-2 and TRBJ2-3, with D uncertain. Germline V gene data show CDR1 as SGHAT and CDR2 as FQNNGV. Deletions cut 1 base from V and 0 bases from J, with 17 bases between. The CDR3 totals 18 residues.